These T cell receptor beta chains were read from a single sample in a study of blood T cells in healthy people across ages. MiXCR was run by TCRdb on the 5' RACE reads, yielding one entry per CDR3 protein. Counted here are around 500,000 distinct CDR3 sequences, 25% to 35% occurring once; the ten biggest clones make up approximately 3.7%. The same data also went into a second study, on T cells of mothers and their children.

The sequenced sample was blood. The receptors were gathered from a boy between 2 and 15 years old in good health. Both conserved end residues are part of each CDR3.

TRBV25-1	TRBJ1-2	CASSEMTGQYGYTF
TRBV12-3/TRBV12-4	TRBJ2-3	CASSLTSGMIDTQYF
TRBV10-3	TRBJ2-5	CATRLGVKETQYF
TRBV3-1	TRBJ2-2	CASSPRGQGAVTGELFF
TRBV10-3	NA	CATGTGLSYEQYF
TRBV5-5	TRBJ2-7	CASSWTSGPYEQYF
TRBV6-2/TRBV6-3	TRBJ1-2	CASGANYGYTF
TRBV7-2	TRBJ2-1	CASSLSGGTNNEQFF
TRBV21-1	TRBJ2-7	CASSKPTGGLNEQYF
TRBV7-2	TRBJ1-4	CASSLDRADEKLFF
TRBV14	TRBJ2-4	CASSRGAKNIRYF
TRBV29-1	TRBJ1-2	CSVLHRDRDGYTF
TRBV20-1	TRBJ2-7	CSARAQDLSGEQYF
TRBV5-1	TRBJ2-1	CASSLGLGQTYNEQFF
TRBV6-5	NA	CASSHSTYGTSGSQDEQFF
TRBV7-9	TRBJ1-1	CASSSPQGSNTEAFF
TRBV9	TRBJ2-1	CASSTGSGGSDNEQFF
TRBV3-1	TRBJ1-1	CASSQDGTRGVGTEAFF
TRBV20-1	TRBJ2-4	CSARRGPGLYSF
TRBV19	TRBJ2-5	CASNPRDAQETQYF
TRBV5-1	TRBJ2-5	CASSLRLAAGFPPRETQYF
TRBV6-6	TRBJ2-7	CASSYVGLAGVDEQYF
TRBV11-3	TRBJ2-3	CASSPTGADTQYF
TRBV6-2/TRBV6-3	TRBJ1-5	CASSWEGNQPQHF
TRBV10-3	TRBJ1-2	CAIRGTGNYSYTF
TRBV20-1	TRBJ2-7	CSARSADAYEQYF
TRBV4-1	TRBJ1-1	CASSHLTGGSTKPEAFF
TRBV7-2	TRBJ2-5	CASSLELAAQETQYF
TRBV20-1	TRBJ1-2	CSAKKAQAGFYGYTF
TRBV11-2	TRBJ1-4	CASSLDYGISEKLFF
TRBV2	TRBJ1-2	CASSQTGQGNGYTF
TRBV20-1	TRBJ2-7	CSAHGTGLYEQYF
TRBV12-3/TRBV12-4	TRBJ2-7	CASFAGGSYEQYF
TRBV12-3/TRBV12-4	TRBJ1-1	CASSPPGRPLAEAFF
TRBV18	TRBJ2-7	CASSPRGAGVYGQYF
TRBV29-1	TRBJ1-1	CSFRVGRTEAFF
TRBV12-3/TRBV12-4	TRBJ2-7	CASSPGQGVAREQYF
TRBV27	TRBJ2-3	CASSSGRTTDTQYF
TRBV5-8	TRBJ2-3	CASSLGRGPLTDTQYF
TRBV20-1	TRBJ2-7	CSARSSSSGSGYEQYF
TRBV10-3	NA	CAIGGGGGYPGEQYF
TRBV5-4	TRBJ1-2	CASSLYGLYGYTF
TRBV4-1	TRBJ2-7	CASSQDSGNLGSYEQYF
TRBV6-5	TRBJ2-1	CASSSPGLALSSYNEQFF
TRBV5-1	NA	CASSLGPPDYEQYF
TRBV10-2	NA	CASKAVGYNEQFF
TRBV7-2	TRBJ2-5	CASSPHFQETQYF
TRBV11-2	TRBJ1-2	CASSPGTGGYTF
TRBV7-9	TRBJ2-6	CASPTTEQGPGANVLTF
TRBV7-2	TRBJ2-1	CASRSLVSYNEQFF
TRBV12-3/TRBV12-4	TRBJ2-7	CASSFHGYEQYF
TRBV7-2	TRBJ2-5	CASSPYKGTQYF
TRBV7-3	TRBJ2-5	CASSPDRQTQYF
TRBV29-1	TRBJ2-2	CSVDAVNTGELFF